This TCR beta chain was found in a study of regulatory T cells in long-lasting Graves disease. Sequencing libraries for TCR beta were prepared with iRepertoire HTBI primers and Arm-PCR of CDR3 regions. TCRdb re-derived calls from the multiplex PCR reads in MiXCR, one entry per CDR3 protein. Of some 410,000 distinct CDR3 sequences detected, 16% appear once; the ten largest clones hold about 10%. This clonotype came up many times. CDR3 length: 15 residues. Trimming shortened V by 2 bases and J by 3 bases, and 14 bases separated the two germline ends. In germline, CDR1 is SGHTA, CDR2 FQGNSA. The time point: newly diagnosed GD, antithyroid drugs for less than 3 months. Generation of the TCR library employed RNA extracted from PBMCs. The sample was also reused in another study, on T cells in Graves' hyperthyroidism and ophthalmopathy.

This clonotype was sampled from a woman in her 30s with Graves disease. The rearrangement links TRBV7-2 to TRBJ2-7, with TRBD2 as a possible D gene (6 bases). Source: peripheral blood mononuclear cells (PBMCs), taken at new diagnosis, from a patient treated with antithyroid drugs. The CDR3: CASSLHPGVGYEQYF. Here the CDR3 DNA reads TGTGCCAGCAGCTTACATCCGGGAGTAGGCTACGAGCAGTACTTC.